This TCR beta chain appears in the sequencing data of a study of shared clonotypes between healthy human individuals. Replicate sorted-subset PCRs were loaded with 150 to 250 ng DNA, 30,000 or so T cell genomes. As handled by the study authors: ImmunoSEQ junction-only sequences lacked quality scores, so their filtering differed. Repertoires were generated with immunoSEQ multiplex PCR, while TCRdb's copy carries only in-frame clones and drops some. V and J calls and clone size are given by that table; D and trimming were obtained from the DNA. The sample consists of about 330,000 clones, approximately 79% of them appearing once. Study-level findings and limits: Clonotype sharing across a few donors was observed for around 4.5% of naive CD4 clonotypes. Only a few donors were included, so the genetic and exposure-history diversity represented was limited.

In regard to this clone: The antigen remains unidentified.

The sequence came from a man aged 30-40 years in good health. The sequenced sample was memory CD4+ T cells sorted from blood. As to subset: CD45RA-negative fraction.

The CDR3 DNA follows: TGTGCCAGCAGCTTAGACTCTAGCGGGATTTACAATGAGCAGTTCTTC. This gives the protein CASSLDSSGIYNEQFF. This chain uses TRBV7-2 with TRBJ2-1, with 9 bases that match TRBD2. The V gene's germline CDR1 is SGHTA and CDR2 FQGNSA. The CDR3 is 16 amino acids. Trimming cost V 1 base and J 4 bases; bases outside gene matches: 5.